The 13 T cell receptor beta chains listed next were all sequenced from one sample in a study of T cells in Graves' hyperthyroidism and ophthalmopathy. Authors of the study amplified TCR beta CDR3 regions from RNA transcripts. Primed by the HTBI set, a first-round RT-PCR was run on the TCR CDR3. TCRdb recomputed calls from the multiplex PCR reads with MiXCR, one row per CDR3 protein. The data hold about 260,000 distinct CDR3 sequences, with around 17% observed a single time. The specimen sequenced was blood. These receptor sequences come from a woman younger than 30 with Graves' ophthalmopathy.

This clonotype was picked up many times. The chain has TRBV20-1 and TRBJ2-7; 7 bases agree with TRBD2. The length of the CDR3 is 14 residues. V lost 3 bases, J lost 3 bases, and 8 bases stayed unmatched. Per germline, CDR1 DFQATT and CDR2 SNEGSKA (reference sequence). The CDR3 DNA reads TGCAGTGCTAGCGGGCGGGAGAGCGTCTACGAGCAGTACTTC. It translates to CSASGRESVYEQYF.

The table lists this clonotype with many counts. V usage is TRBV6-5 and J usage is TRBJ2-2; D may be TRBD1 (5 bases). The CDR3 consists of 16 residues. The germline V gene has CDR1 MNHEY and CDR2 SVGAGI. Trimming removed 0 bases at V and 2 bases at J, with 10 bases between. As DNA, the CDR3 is TGTGCCAGCAGTTACTCGATGCAGGGTAACACCGGGGAGCTGTTTTTT. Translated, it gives CASSYSMQGNTGELFF.

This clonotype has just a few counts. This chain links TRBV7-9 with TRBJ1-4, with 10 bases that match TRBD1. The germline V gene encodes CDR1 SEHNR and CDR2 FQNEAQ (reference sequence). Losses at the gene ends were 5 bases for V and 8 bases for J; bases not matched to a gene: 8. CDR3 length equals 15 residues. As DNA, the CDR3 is TGTGCCAGCAGCCAGAGACAGGGGGCGGGAGAAAAACTGTTTTTT. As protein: CASSQRQGAGEKLFF.

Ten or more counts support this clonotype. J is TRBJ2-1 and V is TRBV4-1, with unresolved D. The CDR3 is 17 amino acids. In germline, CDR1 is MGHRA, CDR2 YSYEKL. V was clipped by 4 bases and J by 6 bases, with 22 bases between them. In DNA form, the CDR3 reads TGCGCCAGCAGCCCTCCGGCCGCCCTATTACGCTCCAATGAGCAGTTCTTC. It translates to CASSPPAALLRSNEQFF.

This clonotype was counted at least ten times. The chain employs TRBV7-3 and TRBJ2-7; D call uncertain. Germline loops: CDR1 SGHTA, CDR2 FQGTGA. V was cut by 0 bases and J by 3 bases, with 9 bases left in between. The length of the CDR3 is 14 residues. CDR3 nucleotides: TGTGCCAGCAGCTTAACCGGGCATGACTACGAGCAGTACTTC. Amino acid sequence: CASSLTGHDYEQYF.

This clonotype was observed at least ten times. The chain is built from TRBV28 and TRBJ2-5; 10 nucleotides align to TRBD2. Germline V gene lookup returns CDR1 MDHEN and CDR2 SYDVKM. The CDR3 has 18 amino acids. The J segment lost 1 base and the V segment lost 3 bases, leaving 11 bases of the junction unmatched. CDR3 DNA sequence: TGTGCCAGCAGTTTGCTGAACTTTCCTAGCGGGAGCCAAGAGACCCAGTACTTC. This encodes CASSLLNFPSGSQETQYF.

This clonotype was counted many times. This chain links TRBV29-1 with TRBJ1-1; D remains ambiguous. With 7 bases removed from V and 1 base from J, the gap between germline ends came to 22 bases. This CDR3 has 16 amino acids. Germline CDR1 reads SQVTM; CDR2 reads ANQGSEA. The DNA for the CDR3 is TGCAGCGCAGTGGGAGACCTAACTAGACGGAACACTGAAGCTTTCTTT. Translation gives CSAVGDLTRRNTEAFF.

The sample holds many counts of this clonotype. CDR3 DNA sequence: TGTGCTAGTGGTCCCGGACAGGCTATGAACACTGAAGCTTTCTTT. Its protein product is CASGPGQAMNTEAFF. The chain combines TRBV12-5 with TRBJ1-1, with 7 nucleotides matching TRBD1. The CDR3 totals 15 residues. Germline-derived CDR1 and CDR2 are LGHNT and FRNRAP. The trim removed 5 bases at V and 0 bases at J, leaving 6 bases unmatched.

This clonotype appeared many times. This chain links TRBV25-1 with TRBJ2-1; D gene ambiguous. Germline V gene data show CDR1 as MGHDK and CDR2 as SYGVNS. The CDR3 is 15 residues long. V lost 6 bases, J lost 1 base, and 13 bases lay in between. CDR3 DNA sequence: TGTGCCAGCAGCACCCCGGACCGTTCCTACAATGAGCAGTTCTTC. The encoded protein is CASSTPDRSYNEQFF. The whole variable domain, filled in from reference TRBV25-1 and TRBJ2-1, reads EADIYQTPRYLVIGTGKKITLECSQTMGHDKMYWYQQDPGMELHLIHYSYGVNSTEKGDLSSESTVSRIRTEHFPLTLESARPSHTSQYLCASSTPDRSYNEQFFGPGTRLTVL.

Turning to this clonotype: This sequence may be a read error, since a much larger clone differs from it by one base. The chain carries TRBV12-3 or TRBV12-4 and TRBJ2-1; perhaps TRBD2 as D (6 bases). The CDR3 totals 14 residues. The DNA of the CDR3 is TGTGCCAGCCTGGGGGGAAGCTCCTACAGTGAGCAGTTCTTC. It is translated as CASLGGSSYSEQFF.

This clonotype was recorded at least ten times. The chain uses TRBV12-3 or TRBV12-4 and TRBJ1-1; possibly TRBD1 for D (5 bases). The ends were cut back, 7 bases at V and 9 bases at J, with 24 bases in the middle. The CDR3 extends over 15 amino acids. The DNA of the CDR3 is TGTGCCAGCATTTCCGCTTTGAGGGGACGCCGCAAAGCTTTCTTT. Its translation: CASISALRGRRKAFF.

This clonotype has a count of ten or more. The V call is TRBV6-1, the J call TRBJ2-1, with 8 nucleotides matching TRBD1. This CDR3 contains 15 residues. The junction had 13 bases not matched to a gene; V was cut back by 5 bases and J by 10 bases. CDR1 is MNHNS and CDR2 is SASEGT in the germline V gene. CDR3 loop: CASSYRRTGSHEQFF. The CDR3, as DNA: TGTGCCAGCAGTTACCGAAGGACAGGGTCCCACGAGCAGTTCTTC.

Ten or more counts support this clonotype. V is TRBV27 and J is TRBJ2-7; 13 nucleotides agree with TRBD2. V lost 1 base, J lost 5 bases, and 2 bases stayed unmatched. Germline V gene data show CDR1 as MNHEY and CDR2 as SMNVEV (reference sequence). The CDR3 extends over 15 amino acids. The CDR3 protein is CASSLYTSGGDEQYF. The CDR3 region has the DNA TGTGCCAGCAGTTTATATACTAGCGGGGGGGACGAGCAGTACTTC.